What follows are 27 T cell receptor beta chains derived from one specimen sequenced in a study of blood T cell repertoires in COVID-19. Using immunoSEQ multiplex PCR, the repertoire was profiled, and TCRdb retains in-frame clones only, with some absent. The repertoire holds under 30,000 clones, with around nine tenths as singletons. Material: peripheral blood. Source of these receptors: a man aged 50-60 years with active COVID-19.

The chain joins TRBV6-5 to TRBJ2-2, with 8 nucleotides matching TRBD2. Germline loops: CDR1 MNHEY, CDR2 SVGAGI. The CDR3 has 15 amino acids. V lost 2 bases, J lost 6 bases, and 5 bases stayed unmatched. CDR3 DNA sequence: TGTGCCAGCAGTTACGTCGGGGGGGAAGCCGGGGAGCTGTTTTTT. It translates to CASSYVGGEAGELFF.

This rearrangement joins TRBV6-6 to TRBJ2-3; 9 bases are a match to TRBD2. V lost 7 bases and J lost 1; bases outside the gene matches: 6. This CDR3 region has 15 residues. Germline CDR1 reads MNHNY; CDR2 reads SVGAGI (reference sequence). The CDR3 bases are TGTGCCAGCATAACCTTAGCGGGGGGCACAGATACGCAGTATTTT. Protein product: CASITLAGGTDTQYF.

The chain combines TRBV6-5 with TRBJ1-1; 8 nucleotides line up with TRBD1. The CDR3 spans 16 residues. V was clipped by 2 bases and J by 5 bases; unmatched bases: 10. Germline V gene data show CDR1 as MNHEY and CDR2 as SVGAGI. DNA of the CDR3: TGTGCCAGCAGTTACGGTTCCCGGACAGGGCAAACTGAAGCTTTCTTT. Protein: CASSYGSRTGQTEAFF.

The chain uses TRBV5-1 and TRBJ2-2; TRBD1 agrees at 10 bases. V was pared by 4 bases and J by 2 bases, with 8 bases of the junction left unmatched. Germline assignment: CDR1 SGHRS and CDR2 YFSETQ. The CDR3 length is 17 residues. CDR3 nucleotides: TGCGCCAGCAGCACAAAAAAGACAGGGGGCAACACCGGGGAGCTGTTTTTT. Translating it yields CASSTKKTGGNTGELFF.

This chain's CDR3 is CASSTTGDYGYTF. In DNA form, the CDR3 reads TGTGCCAGCAGTACGACAGGGGACTATGGCTACACCTTC. J is TRBJ1-2 and V is TRBV6-2 or TRBV6-3; 8 bases agree with TRBD1. The CDR3 contains 13 residues. Looked up from germline, CDR1 is MNHEY and CDR2 is SVGEGT. Trimming took 5 bases from V and 3 from J; bases not matched to a gene: 2.

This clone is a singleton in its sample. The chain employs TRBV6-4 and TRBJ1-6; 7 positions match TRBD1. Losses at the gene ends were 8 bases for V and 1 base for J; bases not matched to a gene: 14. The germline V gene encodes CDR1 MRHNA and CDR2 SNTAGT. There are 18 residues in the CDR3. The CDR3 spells CASPGTAKGWSYNSPLHF. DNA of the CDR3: TGTGCCAGCCCGGGGACAGCCAAGGGCTGGTCCTATAATTCACCCCTCCACTTT.

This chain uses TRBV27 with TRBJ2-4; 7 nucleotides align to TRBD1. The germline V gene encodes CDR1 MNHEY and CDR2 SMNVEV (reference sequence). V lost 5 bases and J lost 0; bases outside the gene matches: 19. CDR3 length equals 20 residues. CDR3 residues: CASSPTKRQGWGLAKNIQYF. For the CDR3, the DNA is TGTGCCAGCAGTCCGACAAAACGACAGGGTTGGGGGCTAGCCAAAAACATTCAGTACTTC.

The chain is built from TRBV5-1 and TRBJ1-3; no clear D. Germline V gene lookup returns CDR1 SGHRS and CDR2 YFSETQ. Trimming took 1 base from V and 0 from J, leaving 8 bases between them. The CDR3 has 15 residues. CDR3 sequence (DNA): TGCGCCAGCAGCTTGTGGGCAGCCTCTGGAAACACCATATATTTT. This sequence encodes CASSLWAASGNTIYF.

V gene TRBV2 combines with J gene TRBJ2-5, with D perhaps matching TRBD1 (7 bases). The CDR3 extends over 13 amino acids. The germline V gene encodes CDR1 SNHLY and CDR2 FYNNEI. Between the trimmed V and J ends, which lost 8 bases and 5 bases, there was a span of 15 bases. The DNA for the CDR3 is TGTGCCAGCTCTGGACAGGAGGGGGAGACCCAGTACTTC. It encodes CASSGQEGETQYF.

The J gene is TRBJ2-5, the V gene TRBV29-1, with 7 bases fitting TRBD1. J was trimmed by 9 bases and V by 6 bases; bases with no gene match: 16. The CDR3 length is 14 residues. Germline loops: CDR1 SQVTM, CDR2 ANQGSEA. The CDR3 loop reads CSVGQADRSEAQYF. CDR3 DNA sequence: TGCAGCGTCGGACAGGCAGATAGGTCGGAGGCCCAGTACTTC.

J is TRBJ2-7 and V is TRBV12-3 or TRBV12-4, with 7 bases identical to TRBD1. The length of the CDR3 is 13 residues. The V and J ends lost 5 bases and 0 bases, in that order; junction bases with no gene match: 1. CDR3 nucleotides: TGTGCCAGCAGTCGGGACAGCTCCTACGAGCAGTACTTC. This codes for CASSRDSSYEQYF.

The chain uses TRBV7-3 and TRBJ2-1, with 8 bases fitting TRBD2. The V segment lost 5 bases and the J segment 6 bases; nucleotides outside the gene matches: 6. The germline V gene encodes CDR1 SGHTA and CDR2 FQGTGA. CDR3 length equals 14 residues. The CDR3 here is CASSRGGVSNEQFF. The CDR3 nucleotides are TGTGCCAGCAGCCGGGGGGGAGTAAGCAATGAGCAGTTCTTC. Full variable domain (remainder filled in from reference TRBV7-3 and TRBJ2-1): GAGVSQTPSNKVTEKGKYVELRCDPISGHTALYWYRQSLGQGPEFLIYFQGTGAADDSGLPNDRFFAVRPEGSVSTLKIQRTERGDSAVYLCASSRGGVSNEQFFGPGTRLTVL.

CDR3 residues: CASSTSGGTGELFF. Written as DNA, the CDR3 is TGTGCCAGCAGTACTAGCGGGGGGACCGGGGAGCTGTTTTTT. The chain is built from TRBV2 and TRBJ2-2; 12 nucleotides match TRBD2. CDR1 SNHLY and CDR2 FYNNEI come from the germline V gene. The CDR3 totals 14 residues. Unmatched junction bases numbered 0, after V lost 5 bases and J lost 5 bases. The whole variable domain, remainder taken from reference TRBV2 and TRBJ2-2, is EPEVTQTPSHQVTQMGQEVILRCVPISNHLYFYWYRQILGQKVEFLVSFYNNEISEKSEIFDDQFSVERPDGSNFTLKIRSTKLEDSAMYFCASSTSGGTGELFFGEGSRLTVL.

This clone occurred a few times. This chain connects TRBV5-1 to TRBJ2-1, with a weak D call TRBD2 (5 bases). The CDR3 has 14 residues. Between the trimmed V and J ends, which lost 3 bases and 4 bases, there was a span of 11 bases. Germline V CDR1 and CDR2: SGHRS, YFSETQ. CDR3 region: CASSSNRGYNEQFF. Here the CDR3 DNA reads TGCGCCAGCAGCTCCAATCGGGGTTACAATGAGCAGTTCTTC.

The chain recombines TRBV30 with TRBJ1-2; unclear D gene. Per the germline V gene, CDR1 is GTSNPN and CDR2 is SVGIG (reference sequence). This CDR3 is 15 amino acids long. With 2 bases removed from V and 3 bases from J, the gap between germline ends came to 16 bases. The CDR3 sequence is CAWSPHPTGDYGYTF. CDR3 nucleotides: TGTGCCTGGAGTCCCCACCCCACCGGGGACTATGGCTACACCTTC.

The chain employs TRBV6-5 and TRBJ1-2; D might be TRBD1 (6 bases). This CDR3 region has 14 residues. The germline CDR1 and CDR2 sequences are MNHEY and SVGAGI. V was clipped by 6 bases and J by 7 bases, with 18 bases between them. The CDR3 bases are TGTGCCAGCAGCCCCGGATGGGGGCTTAGTGGCTACACCTTC. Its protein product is CASSPGWGLSGYTF.

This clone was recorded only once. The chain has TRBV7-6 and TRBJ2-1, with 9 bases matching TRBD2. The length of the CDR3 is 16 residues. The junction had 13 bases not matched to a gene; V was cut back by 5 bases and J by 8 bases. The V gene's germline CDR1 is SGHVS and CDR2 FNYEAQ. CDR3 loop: CASSVNLAGIGDEQFF. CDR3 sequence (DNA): TGTGCCAGCAGCGTCAACCTAGCGGGGATTGGAGATGAGCAGTTCTTC.

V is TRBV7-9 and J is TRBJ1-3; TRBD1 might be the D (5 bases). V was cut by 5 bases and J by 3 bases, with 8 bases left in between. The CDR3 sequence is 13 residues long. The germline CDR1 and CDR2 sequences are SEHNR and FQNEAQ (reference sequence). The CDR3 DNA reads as TGTGCCAGCAGCCCAGGGAATGGAAACACCATATATTTT. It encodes CASSPGNGNTIYF.

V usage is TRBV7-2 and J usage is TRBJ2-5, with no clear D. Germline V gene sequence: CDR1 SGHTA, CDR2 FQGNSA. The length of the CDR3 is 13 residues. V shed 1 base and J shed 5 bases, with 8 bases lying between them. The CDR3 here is CASSLGPRETQYF. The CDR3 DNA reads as TGTGCCAGCAGCTTAGGGCCGCGGGAGACCCAGTACTTC.

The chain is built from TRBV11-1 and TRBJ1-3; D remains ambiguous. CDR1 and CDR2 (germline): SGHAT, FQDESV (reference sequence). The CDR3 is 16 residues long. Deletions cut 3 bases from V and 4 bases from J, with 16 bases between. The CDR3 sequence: CASSFPRRGSGNTIYF. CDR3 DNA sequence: TGTGCCAGCAGCTTCCCACGGCGGGGTTCCGGAAACACCATATATTTT.

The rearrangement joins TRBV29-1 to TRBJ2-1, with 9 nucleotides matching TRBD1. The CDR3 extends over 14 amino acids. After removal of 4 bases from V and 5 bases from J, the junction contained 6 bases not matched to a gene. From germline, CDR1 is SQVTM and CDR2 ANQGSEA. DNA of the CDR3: TGCAGCGTTGCAACAGGGGGCTTAGACAATGAGCAGTTCTTC. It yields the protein CSVATGGLDNEQFF.

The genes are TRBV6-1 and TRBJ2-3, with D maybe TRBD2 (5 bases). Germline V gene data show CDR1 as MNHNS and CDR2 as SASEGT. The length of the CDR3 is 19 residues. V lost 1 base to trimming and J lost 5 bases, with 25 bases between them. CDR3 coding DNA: TGTGCCAGCAGTGAAGAAGTCGGCCCTGAAGGGTGGGGAGAAGATACGCAGTATTTT. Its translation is CASSEEVGPEGWGEDTQYF.

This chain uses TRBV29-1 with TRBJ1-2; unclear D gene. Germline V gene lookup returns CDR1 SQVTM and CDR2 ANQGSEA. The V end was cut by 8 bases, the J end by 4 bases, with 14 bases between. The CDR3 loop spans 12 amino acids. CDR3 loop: CSPIYGGYGYTF. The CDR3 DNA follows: TGCAGCCCAATATATGGCGGCTATGGCTACACCTTC. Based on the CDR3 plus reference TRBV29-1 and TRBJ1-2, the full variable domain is SAVISQKPSRDICQRGTSLTIQCQVDSQVTMMFWYRQQPGQSLTLIATANQGSEATYESGFVIDKFPISRPNLTFSTLTVSNMSPEDSSIYLCSPIYGGYGYTFGSGTRLTVV.

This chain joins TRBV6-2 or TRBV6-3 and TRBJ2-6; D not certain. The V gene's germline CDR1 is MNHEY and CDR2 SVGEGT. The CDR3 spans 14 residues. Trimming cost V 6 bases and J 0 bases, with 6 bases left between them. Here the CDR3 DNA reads TGTGCCAGCAGCCTGAGCTCTGGGGCCAACGTCCTGACTTTC. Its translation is CASSLSSGANVLTF.

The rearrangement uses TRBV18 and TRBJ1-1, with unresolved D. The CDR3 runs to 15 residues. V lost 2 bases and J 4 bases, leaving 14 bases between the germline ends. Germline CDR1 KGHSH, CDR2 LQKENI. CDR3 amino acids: CASSPSSEVGTEAFF. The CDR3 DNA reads TGTGCCAGCTCACCATCAAGCGAGGTCGGCACTGAAGCTTTCTTT. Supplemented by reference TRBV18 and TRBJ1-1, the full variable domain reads NAGVMQNPRHLVRRRGQEARLRCSPMKGHSHVYWYRQLPEEGLKFMVYLQKENIIDESGMPKERFSAEFPKEGPSILRIQQVVRGDSAAYFCASSPSSEVGTEAFFGQGTRLTVV.

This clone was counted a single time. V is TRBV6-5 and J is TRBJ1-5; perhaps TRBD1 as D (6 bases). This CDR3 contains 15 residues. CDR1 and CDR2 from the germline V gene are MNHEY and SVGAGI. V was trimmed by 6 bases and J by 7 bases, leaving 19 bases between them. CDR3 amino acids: CASSSLRGRGQPQHF. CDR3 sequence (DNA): TGTGCCAGCAGCTCCCTCAGGGGTAGGGGACAGCCCCAGCATTTT.

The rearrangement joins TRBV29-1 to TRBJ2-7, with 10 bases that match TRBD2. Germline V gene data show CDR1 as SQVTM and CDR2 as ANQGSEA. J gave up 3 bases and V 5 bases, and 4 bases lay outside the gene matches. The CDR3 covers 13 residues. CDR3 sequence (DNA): TGCAGCGTTCTGAGGACTAGCGGCTACGAGCAGTACTTC. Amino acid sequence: CSVLRTSGYEQYF.